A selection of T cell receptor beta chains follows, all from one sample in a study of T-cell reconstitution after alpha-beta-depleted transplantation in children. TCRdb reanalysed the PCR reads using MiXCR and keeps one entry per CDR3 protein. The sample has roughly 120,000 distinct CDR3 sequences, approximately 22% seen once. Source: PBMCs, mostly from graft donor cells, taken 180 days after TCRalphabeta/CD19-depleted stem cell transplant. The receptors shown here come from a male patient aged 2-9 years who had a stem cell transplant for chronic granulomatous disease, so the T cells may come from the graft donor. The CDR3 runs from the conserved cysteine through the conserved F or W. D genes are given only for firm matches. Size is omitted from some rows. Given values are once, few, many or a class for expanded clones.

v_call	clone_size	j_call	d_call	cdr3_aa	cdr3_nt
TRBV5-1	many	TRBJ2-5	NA	CASPGETQYF	TGCGCCAGCCCAGGGGAGACCCAGTACTTC
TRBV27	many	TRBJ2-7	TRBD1	CASSQQGRVYEQYF	TGTGCCAGCAGCCAACAGGGGCGAGTCTACGAGCAGTACTTC
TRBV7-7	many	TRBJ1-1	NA	CASSLSWNTEAFF	TGTGCTAGCAGCTTATCCTGGAACACTGAAGCTTTCTTT
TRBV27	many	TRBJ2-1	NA	CASSPRGTAYNNEQFF	TGTGCCAGCAGTCCACGCGGGACAGCTTACAACAATGAGCAGTTCTTC
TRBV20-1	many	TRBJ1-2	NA	CSARFGVGYGYTF	TGCAGTGCTAGATTTGGGGTCGGTTATGGCTACACCTTC
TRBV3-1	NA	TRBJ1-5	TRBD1	CASSRHMGQGVQPQHF	TGTGCCAGCAGCCGCCACATGGGACAGGGGGTACAGCCCCAGCATTTT
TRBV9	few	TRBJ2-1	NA	CASSVGGPGRHTHFNEQFF	TGTGCCAGCAGCGTCGGAGGGCCCGGTCGGCACACACACTTCAATGAGCAGTTCTTC
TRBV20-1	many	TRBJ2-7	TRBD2	CSARDLAGPAYEQYF	TGCAGTGCTAGAGATTTAGCGGGACCTGCCTACGAGCAGTACTTC
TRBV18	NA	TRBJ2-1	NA	CASSPGPYNEQFF	TGTGCCAGCTCACCGGGGCCCTACAATGAGCAGTTCTTC
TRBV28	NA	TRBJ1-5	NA	CASSYIDIWPNQPQHF	TGTGCCAGCAGTTACATTGACATATGGCCCAATCAGCCCCAGCATTTT
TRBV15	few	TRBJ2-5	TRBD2	CATSRNTGTSNQETQYF	TGTGCCACCAGCAGAAATACCGGGACTAGCAACCAAGAGACCCAGTACTTC
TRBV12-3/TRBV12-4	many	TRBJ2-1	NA	CASSPRGSHAYNEQFF	TGTGCCAGCAGTCCTCGGGGTAGTCATGCCTACAATGAGCAGTTCTTC
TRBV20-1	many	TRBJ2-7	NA	CSAREGQGFYEQYF	TGCAGTGCTAGAGAAGGTCAGGGATTTTACGAGCAGTACTTC
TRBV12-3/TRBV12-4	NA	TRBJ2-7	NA	CASTPGAAYEQYF	TGTGCCAGCACACCCGGTGCGGCTTACGAGCAGTACTTC
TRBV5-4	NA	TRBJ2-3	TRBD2	CASSWGTSSPPNTDTQYF	TGTGCCAGCAGCTGGGGGACTAGCTCGCCCCCCAACACAGATACGCAGTATTTT
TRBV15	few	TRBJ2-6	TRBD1	CATSRGQGRVLRANVLTF	TGTGCCACCAGCCGGGGACAGGGTCGGGTATTAAGGGCCAACGTCCTGACTTTC
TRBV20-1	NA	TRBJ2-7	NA	CSARDRGSPSYEQYF	TGCAGTGCTAGAGATAGGGGCAGTCCCTCCTACGAGCAGTACTTC
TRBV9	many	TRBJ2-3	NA	CASSVEIRDTDTQYF	TGTGCCAGCAGCGTAGAAATAAGAGACACAGATACGCAGTATTTT
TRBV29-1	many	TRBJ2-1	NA	CSVEEFEQFF	TGCAGCGTTGAAGAGTTTGAGCAGTTCTTC
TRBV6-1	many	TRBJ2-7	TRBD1	CASSEGTGGMYEQYF	TGTGCCAGCAGTGAAGGGACAGGGGGAATGTACGAGCAGTACTTC
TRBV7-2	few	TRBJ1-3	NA	CASSYLRFRDSGNTIYF	TGTGCCAGCAGCTACCTCAGGTTCCGAGACTCTGGAAACACCATATATTTT
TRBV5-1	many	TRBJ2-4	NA	CASSLEQGGNIQYF	TGCGCCAGCAGCTTAGAACAGGGGGGGAACATTCAGTACTTC
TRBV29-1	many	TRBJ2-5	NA	CSVELVQETQYF	TGCAGCGTTGAGCTGGTTCAAGAGACCCAGTACTTC
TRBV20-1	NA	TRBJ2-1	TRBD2	CSARTSGGYNEQFF	TGCAGTGCCCGGACTAGCGGGGGATACAATGAGCAGTTCTTC
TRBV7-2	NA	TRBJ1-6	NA	CASSSNGVSPLHF	TGTGCCAGCAGCTCGAACGGGGTTTCACCCCTCCACTTT
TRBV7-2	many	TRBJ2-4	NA	CASSKEIRGAKNIQYF	TGTGCCAGCAGCAAAGAGATTAGGGGAGCCAAAAACATTCAGTACTTC
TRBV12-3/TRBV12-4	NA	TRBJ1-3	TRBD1	CASSPGGIENTIYF	TGTGCCAGCAGTCCAGGGGGAATCGAAAACACCATATATTTT
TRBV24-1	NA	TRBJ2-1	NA	CATSESRLVSGPYNEQFF	TGTGCCACCAGTGAATCCCGACTAGTTTCAGGCCCCTACAATGAGCAGTTCTTC
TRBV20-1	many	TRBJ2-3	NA	CSAPTLAVLHSTDTQYF	TGCAGTGCCCCGACTCTAGCAGTCCTCCACAGCACAGATACGCAGTATTTT
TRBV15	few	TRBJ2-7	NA	CATSRRSNSYEQYF	TGTGCCACCAGCAGACGTTCGAACTCCTACGAGCAGTACTTC
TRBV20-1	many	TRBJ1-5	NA	CSASREAGEAQHF	TGCAGTGCTAGTAGGGAGGCTGGGGAGGCCCAGCATTTT
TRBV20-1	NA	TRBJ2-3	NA	CSARLPEYTDTQYF	TGCAGTGCTAGACTCCCCGAGTACACAGATACGCAGTATTTT
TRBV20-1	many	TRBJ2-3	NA	CSAHGGGRVDTQYF	TGCAGTGCCCATGGGGGCGGTCGTGTAGATACGCAGTATTTT
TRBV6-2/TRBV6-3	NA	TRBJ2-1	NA	CASSLTPGTALFVNEQFF	TGTGCCAGCAGCCTCACGCCCGGGACGGCCCTTTTTGTGAATGAGCAGTTCTTC